The TCR beta chain under discussion was sequenced for a study of blood T cell repertoires in COVID-19. The overall study: From T cells, B-cell-depleted T cells, or PBMCs came the material, which was cDNA or gDNA.

CDR1 and CDR2 (germline): SEHNR, FQNEAQ (reference sequence). With V trimmed by 3 bases and J by 2 bases, 2 bases remained unmatched. This CDR3 comprises 15 residues. Measured with immunoSEQ multiplex PCR; TCRdb has only the in-frame clones, and not every one. The table includes 200,000 or so clones, around 80% detected once. This sequence was found in a human donor with acute or convalescent COVID-19. The donor label of this sample is uncertain. The V gene is TRBV7-9, the J gene TRBJ2-2; 8 bases align to TRBD2. Sequences were obtained from peripheral blood. The CDR3 spells CASSFGLANTGELFF. For the CDR3, the DNA is TGTGCCAGCAGCTTCGGACTAGCCAACACCGGGGAGCTGTTTTTT.